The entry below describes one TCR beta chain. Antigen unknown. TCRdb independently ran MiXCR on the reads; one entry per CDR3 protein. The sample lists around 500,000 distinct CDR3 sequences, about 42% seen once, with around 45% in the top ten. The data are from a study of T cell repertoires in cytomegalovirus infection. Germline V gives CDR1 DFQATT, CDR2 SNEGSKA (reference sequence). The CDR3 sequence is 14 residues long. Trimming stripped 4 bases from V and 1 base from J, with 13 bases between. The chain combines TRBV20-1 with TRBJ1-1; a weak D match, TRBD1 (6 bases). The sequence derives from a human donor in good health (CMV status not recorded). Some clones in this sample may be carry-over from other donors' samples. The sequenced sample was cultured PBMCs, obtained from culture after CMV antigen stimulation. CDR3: CSATRKGENTEAFF. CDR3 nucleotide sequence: TGCAGTGCTACCCGAAAGGGGGAGAACACTGAAGCTTTCTTT.